The rows below give T cell receptor beta chains drawn from one sample of a study of shared clonotypes between healthy human individuals. The repertoire was sequenced with immunoSEQ multiplex PCR; TCRdb's copy has only in-frame clones and lacks some. The sample lists some 2,500,000 clones, under 95% occurring once. Material: naive CD4+ T cells from PBMCs. Receptors were obtained from a man aged 18 to 35 in good health. Some clones in this sample may be carry-over from other donors' samples. Both conserved end residues are part of each CDR3. Each record gives: D gene, clone size, J gene, V gene, CDR3 DNA, CDR3 protein. The D gene is left open where the match is weak. Expanded clones get a size class; other rows say once, few or many, or leave the size out.

>-|-|TRBJ2-7|TRBV11-2
TGTGCCAGCAGCCGCGGGGGCGCAGTCTCCTACGAGCAGTACTTC
CASSRGGAVSYEQYF
>-|-|TRBJ2-1|TRBV7-2
TGTGCCAGCAGCTTCGTGCCAAGCCCCAATGAGCAGTTCTTC
CASSFVPSPNEQFF
>-|-|TRBJ2-3|TRBV5-4
TGTGCCAGCAGCTTGGTCGGGGGAGTAACTAGCACAGATACGCAGTATTTT
CASSLVGGVTSTDTQYF
>-|once|TRBJ2-7|TRBV4-1
TGCGCCAGCAGCCCCGTGGGGCGTACCTACGAGCAGTACTTC
CASSPVGRTYEQYF
>TRBD1|-|TRBJ2-7|TRBV7-2
TGTGCCAGCAGCGCGCGGGACAGGGGCATTTTCGAGCAGTACTTC
CASSARDRGIFEQYF
>-|-|TRBJ2-3|TRBV7-2
TGTGCCAGCAGCTATCCCAAGAAAGATACGCAGTATTTT
CASSYPKKDTQYF
>TRBD2|-|TRBJ2-7|TRBV6-6
TGTGCCAGCGCAATGAGCGGGAGTTCCTACGAGCAGTACTTC
CASAMSGSSYEQYF
>-|-|TRBJ2-3|TRBV27
TGTGCCAGCAGTTCGTTGAGCGCACCACCGCCAGATACGCAGTATTTT
CASSSLSAPPPDTQYF
>TRBD1|-|TRBJ1-1|TRBV10-3
TGTGCCATCAGTGAGTTAGGGGGCTATTCGAGCACTGAAGCTTTCTTT
CAISELGGYSSTEAFF
>-|few|TRBJ1-1|TRBV15
TGTGCCACCAGTACAGAACTGAACACTGAAGCTTTCTTT
CATSTELNTEAFF
>TRBD1|-|TRBJ1-4|TRBV6-6
TGTGCCAGCAGCAGGACAGGGGGGGATGAAAAACTGTTTTTT
CASSRTGGDEKLFF
>TRBD2|once|TRBJ2-5|TRBV10-3
TGTGCCATCAGCCCGGGGGGAGGGGAAGAGACCCAGTACTTC
CAISPGGGEETQYF
>-|-|TRBJ2-3|TRBV5-1
TGCGCCAGCAGCTCGAGGACCGGGGGTATCACAGATACGCAGTATTTT
CASSSRTGGITDTQYF
>-|-|TRBJ2-1|TRBV28
TGTGCCAGCAGTTTAGGGAGCAATGAGCAGTTCTTC
CASSLGSNEQFF
>-|-|TRBJ2-6|TRBV28
TGTGCCAGCAGTCAGGGGGGGGCTGGGGCCAACGTCCTGACTTTC
CASSQGGAGANVLTF
>TRBD1|-|TRBJ2-7|TRBV5-1
TGCGCCAGCGGGTTGAGGACAGGGACATACGAGCAGTACTTC
CASGLRTGTYEQYF
>-|once|TRBJ2-5|TRBV7-8
TGTGCCAGCACAGGCGGTTTAGTGGAGACCCAGTACTTC
CASTGGLVETQYF
>-|few|TRBJ1-2|TRBV2
TGTGCCAGCAGTGAAGAGGTGATGGTAAGCTACACCTTC
CASSEEVMVSYTF
>-|-|TRBJ1-4|TRBV7-9
TGTGCCAGCAGACGTACAGGGTCTAATGAAAAACTGTTTTTT
CASRRTGSNEKLFF
>TRBD1|-|TRBJ1-1|TRBV29-1
TGCAGCGCATGTACAGGGGGTAACACTGAAGCTTTCTTT
CSACTGGNTEAFF
>-|-|TRBJ2-6|TRBV28
TGTGCCACCACTCCTTTTTGGCACTCTGGGGCCAACGTCCTGACTTTC
CATTPFWHSGANVLTF
>TRBD1|-|TRBJ1-5|TRBV28
TGTGCCAGCAGTTTCAGGGGGCAGCAATATCAGCCCCAGCATTTT
CASSFRGQQYQPQHF
>TRBD1|-|TRBJ1-4|TRBV9
TGTGCCAGCAGCCCACCGGACAGGGATGAAAAACTGTTTTTT
CASSPPDRDEKLFF
>TRBD2|-|TRBJ2-3|TRBV15
TGTGCCACCAGCCGGTTAGCGGGGACTAGCACAGATACGCAGTATTTT
CATSRLAGTSTDTQYF
>-|-|TRBJ1-4|TRBV6-5
TGTGCCAGCAGTTATGCCCCTGGGGAAAAACTGTTTTTT
CASSYAPGEKLFF
>TRBD1|-|TRBJ2-7|TRBV5-1
TGCGCCAGCAGCTTGGGTGGGACAGCAACCTACGAGCAGTACTTC
CASSLGGTATYEQYF
>-|once|TRBJ1-4|TRBV6-5
TGTGCCAGCAGCCTCGATGAAAAACTGTTTTTT
CASSLDEKLFF
>TRBD1|few|TRBJ1-1|TRBV28
TGTGCCAGCAGTCCGGACAGGGCCACTGAAGCTTTCTTT
CASSPDRATEAFF
>-|-|TRBJ2-5|TRBV11-2
TGTGCCAGCAGCACTGTAGTGATCCGAGAGACCCAGTACTTC
CASSTVVIRETQYF
>-|-|TRBJ2-1|TRBV4-2
TGTGCCAGCTCGACGTACGTTGAGCAGTTCTTC
CASSTYVEQFF
>-|-|TRBJ2-7|TRBV5-1
TGCGCCAGCAGCTTGTTACAGTCTTCCTACGAGCAGTACTTC
CASSLLQSSYEQYF
>-|-|TRBJ1-1|TRBV18
TGTGCCAGCTCACTAAAGGGACAAACCATGAACACTGAAGCTTTCTTT
CASSLKGQTMNTEAFF
>TRBD2|-|TRBJ2-3|TRBV28
TGTGCCAGCACTACCCGGGAGGGGGCAGATACGCAGTATTTT
CASTTREGADTQYF
>-|-|TRBJ2-6|TRBV18
TGTGCCAGCTCACCGGGTTTGGCTGCTGGGGCCAACGTCCTGACTTTC
CASSPGLAAGANVLTF
>TRBD2|-|TRBJ2-5|TRBV7-7
TGTGCCAGCAGCTACGGGGGGTCCGGGGGGAACCAAGAGACCCAGTACTTC
CASSYGGSGGNQETQYF
>TRBD1|-|TRBJ2-5|TRBV15
TGCGCCACCAGCAGCGGACAGGCCCCCCAAGAGACCCAGTACTTC
CATSSGQAPQETQYF
>-|-|TRBJ1-5|TRBV19
TGTGCCAGTTTCGGGGGGTACGGTCAGCCCCAGCATTTT
CASFGGYGQPQHF
>-|-|TRBJ2-3|TRBV5-1
TGCGCCAGCAGCTTACCGCTTGGGGGTGGAGATACGCAGTATTTT
CASSLPLGGGDTQYF
>TRBD1|-|TRBJ1-1|TRBV18
TGTGCCAGCTCTCCGATGCAAACAGGGGGCAGAACTGAAGCTTTCTTT
CASSPMQTGGRTEAFF
>-|-|TRBJ1-5|TRBV7-8
TGTGCCAGCAGCCCCGGATCGGCTCCGGGGGGTCAGCCCCAGCATTTT
CASSPGSAPGGQPQHF
>TRBD1|-|TRBJ2-2|TRBV19
TGTGCCAGTAGTTCGGGACAGGCCTACACCGGGGAGCTGTTTTTT
CASSSGQAYTGELFF
>-|once|TRBJ1-2|TRBV6-1
TGTGCCAGCAGTGAAAGAGGGGCCCGGTATGGCTACACCTTC
CASSERGARYGYTF
>-|-|TRBJ2-1|TRBV11-1
TGTGCCAGCAGTACATCGGGGGGCCCCTACAATGAGCAGTTCTTC
CASSTSGGPYNEQFF
>-|once|TRBJ1-2|TRBV28
TGTGCCAGCAGTTTAGCCGGGGCCTATGGCTACACCTTC
CASSLAGAYGYTF
>-|-|TRBJ2-5|TRBV28
TGTGCCAGCAATTCCCGGGGGGCGCTTAGACAAGAGACCCAGTACTTC
CASNSRGALRQETQYF
>TRBD2|-|TRBJ2-6|TRBV29-1
TGCAGCGCCACGATCGCGATCCCGTTGCTCCAAGCGGGGGAAGGGGCCAACGTCCTGACTTTC
CSATIAIPLLQAGEGANVLTF
>TRBD2|-|TRBJ2-1|TRBV11-3
TGTGCCAGCAGCTTAGCGGGAGGGCCACAGTTCTTC
CASSLAGGPQFF
>-|-|TRBJ2-7|TRBV11-2
TGTGCCAGCAGCTTTCCCACCCTCGAGCAGTACTTC
CASSFPTLEQYF
>-|-|TRBJ1-2|TRBV18
TGTGCCAGCTCACCGGCACAGGGAGCTAACTATGGCTACACCTTC
CASSPAQGANYGYTF
>-|-|TRBJ2-1|TRBV11-3
TGTGCCAGCAGCTTAGGGACGGGAAATGAGCAGTTCTTC
CASSLGTGNEQFF
>-|-|TRBJ1-2|TRBV7-9
TGTGCCAGCAGCTCCGGGGGGAGTAACTATGGCTACACCTTC
CASSSGGSNYGYTF
>-|-|TRBJ1-2|TRBV6-1
TGTGCCAGCAAAGGGACCGTCAACTATGGCTACACCTTC
CASKGTVNYGYTF
>-|-|TRBJ2-1|TRBV27
TGTGCCAGCAGTTTACGAGGACGGGAATACAATGAGCAGTTCTTC
CASSLRGREYNEQFF